The T cell receptor beta chain under discussion was sequenced for a study of Ad26.COV2.S vaccination and SARS-CoV-2 variants. About the study: Among those in the COV1001 Ad26.COV2.S trial arm was the donor. Study-level findings and limits: Vaccine and placebo recipients had comparable breadth of non-spike TCRs. Substantial breadth was reported for post-vaccination spike-specific CD8+ and CD4+ T cells.

The protocol was immunoSEQ multiplex PCR, while the TCRdb copy is restricted to in-frame clones and leaves out a portion. The table includes 250,000 or so clones, around 88% detected once. As to this clone: Its cognate antigen is unknown.

The treatment denotes: roughly 18 received Ad26.COV2.S at low or high dose, single or two shots; several received placebo; per-sample allocation not given. Samples analyzed were those drawn on day 63 after the first vaccine or placebo injection. The length of the CDR3 is 15 residues. Germline V gene data show CDR1 as LNHDA and CDR2 as SQIVND (reference sequence). The V and J ends lost 2 bases and 0 bases respectively, with 8 bases between them. This TCR came from a person between 18 and 59 years old who received the Ad26.COV2.S COVID-19 vaccine or a placebo. V usage is TRBV19 and J usage is TRBJ1-3; D is undetermined. The specimen comprised peripheral blood, sampled in a trial of Ad26.COV2.S vaccine versus placebo. CDR3 protein: CASSITEYSGNTIYF. The DNA for the CDR3 is TGTGCCAGTAGTATAACGGAATACTCTGGAAACACCATATATTTT.